One sample yielded the 3 T cell receptor beta chains listed below, sequenced in a study of human T cells and chemical hapten exposure. TCRdb independently ran MiXCR on the RACE reads; one entry per CDR3 protein. The sample has under 100,000 distinct CDR3 sequences, roughly 10% seen once. Sample time point: patch test 2, 6 weeks after DPC sensitization. Regarding treatment: therapeutic diphenylcyclopropenone sensitization with weekly scalp DPC. The input for sequencing was whole blood, taken in connection with sensitization to the hapten diphenylcyclopropenone (DPC). The origin of the receptors is a woman between 25 and 40 years old with alopecia areata. Some clones in this sample may be carry-over from other donors' samples.

There are a few counts of this clonotype. The chain links TRBV29-1 to TRBJ1-2; D remains ambiguous. In germline, CDR1 is SQVTM, CDR2 ANQGSEA. The V and J ends lost 6 bases and 4 bases respectively, with 12 bases between them. This CDR3 comprises 12 residues. In DNA form, the CDR3 reads TGCAGCGTCGCCTCACGGGGCTATGGCTACACCTTC. Protein product: CSVASRGYGYTF.

The chain is built from TRBV3-1 and TRBJ2-7, with D possibly matching TRBD1 (6 bases). Germline loops: CDR1 LGHDT, CDR2 YNNKEL (reference sequence). Deletions cut 4 bases from V and 5 bases from J, with 12 bases between. The CDR3 has 13 amino acids. CDR3 sequence reads: CASSLRQAHEQYF. CDR3 DNA sequence: TGTGCCAGCAGCCTCAGACAGGCCCACGAGCAGTACTTC.

This clonotype was detected ten times or more. This chain connects TRBV29-1 to TRBJ1-1; D remains ambiguous. The germline V and J ends were trimmed by 4 bases and 7 bases, with 7 bases remaining between them. Germline V gene lookup returns CDR1 SQVTM and CDR2 ANQGSEA. The CDR3 consists of 10 residues. CDR3 in DNA: TGCAGCGTTGGACATTTTGAAGCTTTCTTT. This encodes CSVGHFEAFF. Full variable domain (outside the CDR3, taken from reference TRBV29-1 and TRBJ1-1): SAVISQKPSRDICQRGTSLTIQCQVDSQVTMMFWYRQQPGQSLTLIATANQGSEATYESGFVIDKFPISRPNLTFSTLTVSNMSPEDSSIYLCSVGHFEAFFGQGTRLTVV.